The clone carrying this T cell receptor (beta chain) was picked up many times. CDR3 length: 14 residues. V was cut by 0 bases and J by 5 bases, with 10 bases left in between. Germline V lookup: CDR1 LNHNV, CDR2 YYDKDF (reference sequence). This sample was taken from a study of T cells after yellow fever vaccination. Overall study context: EM, EMRA, CM and Tscm memory subsets were sorted using CD3, CD45RA, CCR7 and CD95.

Study observations and caveats: The sorted memory subsets sampled on day 0 contained almost no detectable vaccine-responding clonotypes.

As TCR cDNA was made by 5'RACE template switching, a universal primer site and UMIs were added. Each CDR3 protein is one row after TCRdb ran MiXCR on the 5' RACE reads. This table holds roughly 16,000 distinct CDR3 sequences, under 5% found once. This chain joins TRBV15 and TRBJ2-5; the D is unclear. The source is a man aged 25-45 years who received the YFV17D yellow fever vaccine. The sample in question was PBMCs, either bulk or a sorted T-cell subset (CD4+, CD8+, memory, or dextramer-sorted; not recorded which), obtained 15 days after the yellow fever booster vaccination. CDR3 in amino acids: CATSRDRSRETQYF. In nucleotides, the CDR3 is TGTGCCACCAGCAGAGATCGGTCCCGGGAGACCCAGTACTTC.